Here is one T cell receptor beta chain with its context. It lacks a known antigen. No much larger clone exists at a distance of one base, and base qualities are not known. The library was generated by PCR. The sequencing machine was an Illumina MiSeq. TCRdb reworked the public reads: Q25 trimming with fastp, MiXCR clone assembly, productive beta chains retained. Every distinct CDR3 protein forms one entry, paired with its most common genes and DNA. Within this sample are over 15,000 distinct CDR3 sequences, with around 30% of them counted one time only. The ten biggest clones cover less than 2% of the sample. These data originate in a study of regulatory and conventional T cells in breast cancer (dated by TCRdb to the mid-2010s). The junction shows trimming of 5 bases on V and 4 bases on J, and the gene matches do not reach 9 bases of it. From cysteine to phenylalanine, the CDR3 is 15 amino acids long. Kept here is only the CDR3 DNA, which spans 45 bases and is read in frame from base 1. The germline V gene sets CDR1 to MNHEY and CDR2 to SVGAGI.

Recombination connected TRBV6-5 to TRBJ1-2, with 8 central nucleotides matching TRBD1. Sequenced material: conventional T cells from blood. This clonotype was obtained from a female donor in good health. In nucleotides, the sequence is TGTGCCAGCAGTCTAGAGGGCACAGGGGGCTATGGCTACACCTTC. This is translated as CASSLEGTGGYGYTF.